This T cell receptor (beta chain) was found in a study of Tregs in tolerant kidney transplant recipients. Regarding the study as a whole: Findings come from small patient numbers and require larger validation.

Thawed PBMCs were FACS-sorted into unstimulated CD4+CD25+CD127- regulatory T cells, CD4+CD25- non-regulatory cells, CD4 and CD8 cells. As concerns this clone: Its target is unknown.

V lost 3 bases, J lost 3 bases, and 12 bases lay in between. CDR1 is SEHNR, CDR2 FQNEAQ, per germline (reference sequence). This CDR3 has 14 residues. Method: immunoSEQ multiplex PCR; TCRdb's copy keeps in-frame clones and lacks some. In the table there are tens of thousands of clones, 75% to 95% of which are singletons. The receptor comes from a human donor in good health. Sequencing was carried out using Tregs from blood. V usage is TRBV7-9 and J usage is TRBJ2-7; the D gene is possibly TRBD1 (6 bases). In DNA, the CDR3 is TGTGCCAGCAGCTTCAGGGGTTCCTTCTACGAGCAGTACTTC. It is translated as CASSFRGSFYEQYF.